The 14 T cell receptor beta chains below all came from one sample that was sequenced in a study of regulatory T cells in long-lasting Graves disease. Time point noted: newly diagnosed GD, antithyroid drugs for less than 3 months. The TCR library was prepared using RNA isolated from PBMCs. With iRepertoire HTBI primers and Arm-PCR of CDR3 regions, TCR beta libraries were built. TCRdb reanalysed the multiplex PCR reads using MiXCR and keeps one entry per CDR3 protein. The sample has about 400,000 distinct CDR3 sequences; around 15% are singletons. A further study also used this sample, focusing on T cells in Graves' hyperthyroidism and ophthalmopathy.

Source: peripheral blood mononuclear cells (PBMCs), taken at new diagnosis, from a patient treated with antithyroid drugs. These receptors were obtained from a woman between 18 and 29 years old with Graves disease.

This clonotype was counted ten times or more. This sequence joins TRBV30 and TRBJ2-3, with 10 bases that match TRBD1. Germline loops: CDR1 GTSNPN, CDR2 SVGIG (reference sequence). The CDR3 length is 13 residues. With V trimmed by 8 bases and J by 6 bases, 8 bases remained unmatched. For the CDR3, the DNA is TGTGCCCTCCGGGACAGGGGTTGGGATACGCAGTATTTT. Translated, it gives CALRDRGWDTQYF.

The sample holds many counts of this clonotype. The chain couples TRBV27 to TRBJ1-4; no definite D call. CDR3 length equals 16 residues. Germline CDR1 and CDR2: MNHEY and SMNVEV (reference sequence). Between the trimmed V and J ends, which lost 5 bases and 0 bases, there was a span of 13 bases. Here the CDR3 reads CASSSHASATNEKLFF. The CDR3 nucleotides read TGTGCCAGCAGTAGCCACGCCAGTGCAACTAATGAAAAACTGTTTTTT.

At least ten counts were recorded for this clonotype. Here the CDR3 reads CASSLEASVGYSYNEQFF. As DNA, the CDR3 is TGTGCCAGCAGCTTAGAGGCGAGCGTTGGCTACTCCTACAATGAGCAGTTCTTC. V usage is TRBV11-2 and J usage is TRBJ2-1; no firm D call. The V gene's germline CDR1 is SGHAT and CDR2 FQNNGV. CDR3 size: 18 residues. Trimming removed 0 bases at V and 0 bases at J, with 15 bases between. Filled out from reference TRBV11-2 and TRBJ2-1, the complete variable domain reads EAGVAQSPRYKIIEKRQSVAFWCNPISGHATLYWYQQILGQGPKLLIQFQNNGVVDDSQLPKDRFSAERLKGVDSTLKIQPAKLEDSAVYLCASSLEASVGYSYNEQFFGPGTRLTVL.

In its sample, this clonotype was seen a few times. This chain connects TRBV19 to TRBJ1-5, with 7 bases matching TRBD1. The CDR3 covers 16 residues. CDR1 is LNHDA and CDR2 is SQIVND in the germline V gene (reference sequence). Trimming cost V 7 bases and J 1 base; bases outside gene matches: 10. CDR3 sequence reads: CASTPRGGSSNQPQHF. For the CDR3, the DNA is TGTGCCAGTACCCCCAGGGGGGGCTCAAGCAATCAGCCCCAGCATTTT. Variable domain in full (rest from reference TRBV19 and TRBJ1-5): DGGITQSPKYLFRKEGQNVTLSCEQNLNHDAMYWYRQDPGQGLRLIYYSQIVNDFQKGDIAEGYSVSREKKESFPLTVTSAQKNPTAFYLCASTPRGGSSNQPQHFGDGTRLSIL.

The V call is TRBV5-1, the J call TRBJ1-6; D gene uncertain. Looked up from germline, CDR1 is SGHRS and CDR2 is YFSETQ. This CDR3 has 14 amino acids. The V end was cut by 9 bases, the J end by 0 bases, with 10 bases between. In DNA, the CDR3 is TGCGCCACCAGTATAGGCTCCTATAATTCACCCCTCCACTTT. Its translation: CATSIGSYNSPLHF.

V usage is TRBV28 and J usage is TRBJ2-1; 9 bases fit TRBD1. Germline V gene sequence: CDR1 MDHEN, CDR2 SYDVKM. The CDR3 contains 14 residues. V lost 5 bases, J lost 8 bases, and 7 bases stayed unmatched. CDR3 nucleotide sequence: TGTGCCAGCAGTCTACAGGACAGGGGCGATGAGCAGTTCTTC. This sequence encodes CASSLQDRGDEQFF.

This clonotype was detected many times. The chain carries TRBV12-3 or TRBV12-4 and TRBJ2-2; 7 nucleotides line up with TRBD1. The V segment lost 5 bases and the J segment 5 bases; nucleotides outside the gene matches: 2. The CDR3 loop spans 13 amino acids. CDR3 region: CASSQQGTGELFF. As DNA, the CDR3 is TGTGCCAGCAGTCAACAGGGGACCGGGGAGCTGTTTTTT.

Comments on this clonotype: One end of the junction is discordant with germline, which a read error may explain. The J gene is TRBJ2-7, the V gene TRBV18; TRBD1 matches 11 bases. This CDR3 is 15 amino acids long. The germline CDR1 and CDR2 sequences are KGHSH and LQKENI. CDR3 sequence: CANSPGQGAMYEQYF. The CDR3 coding sequence is TGTGCCAACTCACCAGGACAGGGGGCAATGTACGAGCAGTACTTC. The complete variable domain, with remaining parts taken from reference TRBV18 and TRBJ2-7, reads NAGVMQNPRHLVRRRGQEARLRCSPMKGHSHVYWYRQLPEEGLKFMVYLQKENIIDESGMPKERFSAEFPKEGPSILRIQQVVRGDSAAYFCANSPGQGAMYEQYFGPGTRLTVT.

This clonotype appeared many times. For the CDR3, the DNA is TGTGCCAGCAGATCACGGGGGGGCCCCTCTAACTATGGCTACACCTTC. Translating it yields CASRSRGGPSNYGYTF. The chain recombines TRBV28 with TRBJ1-2; D perhaps matches TRBD1 (6 bases). Germline CDR1 and CDR2: MDHEN and SYDVKM. The length of the CDR3 is 16 residues. V was pared by 6 bases and J by 0 bases, with 17 bases between.

Many counts were recorded for this clonotype. The J gene is TRBJ2-7, the V gene TRBV30; 8 bases match TRBD1. The length of the CDR3 is 16 residues. CDR1 GTSNPN and CDR2 SVGIG come from the germline V gene (reference sequence). With V trimmed by 3 bases and J by 3 bases, 13 bases remained unmatched. The CDR3 DNA follows: TGTGCCTGGAGCGACGGACAGGGCGGCCTCTTCTACGAGCAGTACTTC. As protein: CAWSDGQGGLFYEQYF.

The gene calls are TRBV19 and TRBJ1-2, with D unresolved. The germline V gene encodes CDR1 LNHDA and CDR2 SQIVND (reference sequence). The length of the CDR3 is 13 residues. V shed 7 bases and J shed 4 bases, with 13 bases lying between them. The CDR3 DNA reads TGTGCCAGTACCCGCGGCGGGTCCTATGGCTACACCTTC. It codes for CASTRGGSYGYTF.

There are many counts of this clonotype. The chain couples TRBV5-1 to TRBJ1-6; perhaps TRBD1 as D (6 bases). This CDR3 is 16 amino acids long. CDR1 is SGHRS and CDR2 is YFSETQ in the germline V gene. Trimming removed 4 bases at V and 7 bases at J, with 18 bases between. CDR3 bases: TGCGCCAGCAGCGGGGGACATTCCTCGGGGAATTCACCCCTCCACTTT. It codes for CASSGGHSSGNSPLHF.

This clonotype was seen repeatedly, ten times or more. CDR3 nucleotide sequence: TGCGCCAGCAGGCGGGACTACAGCACAGATACGCAGTATTTT. Its protein product is CASRRDYSTDTQYF. The V and J genes are TRBV5-1 and TRBJ2-3, with TRBD2 matching over 7 bases. Trimming cost V 5 bases and J 0 bases; bases outside gene matches: 3. The CDR3 has 14 residues. The germline V gene encodes CDR1 SGHRS and CDR2 YFSETQ.

This chain connects TRBV7-9 to TRBJ1-2; 7 nucleotides match TRBD1. Germline trimming cut 2 bases from V and 6 bases from J; bases unmatched to any gene: 9. Germline CDR1 SEHNR, CDR2 FQNEAQ (reference sequence). The CDR3 covers 15 residues. CDR3 DNA sequence: TGTGCCAGCAGCTTATCCGACAGGGAAATTGATGGCTACACCTTC. This encodes CASSLSDREIDGYTF.